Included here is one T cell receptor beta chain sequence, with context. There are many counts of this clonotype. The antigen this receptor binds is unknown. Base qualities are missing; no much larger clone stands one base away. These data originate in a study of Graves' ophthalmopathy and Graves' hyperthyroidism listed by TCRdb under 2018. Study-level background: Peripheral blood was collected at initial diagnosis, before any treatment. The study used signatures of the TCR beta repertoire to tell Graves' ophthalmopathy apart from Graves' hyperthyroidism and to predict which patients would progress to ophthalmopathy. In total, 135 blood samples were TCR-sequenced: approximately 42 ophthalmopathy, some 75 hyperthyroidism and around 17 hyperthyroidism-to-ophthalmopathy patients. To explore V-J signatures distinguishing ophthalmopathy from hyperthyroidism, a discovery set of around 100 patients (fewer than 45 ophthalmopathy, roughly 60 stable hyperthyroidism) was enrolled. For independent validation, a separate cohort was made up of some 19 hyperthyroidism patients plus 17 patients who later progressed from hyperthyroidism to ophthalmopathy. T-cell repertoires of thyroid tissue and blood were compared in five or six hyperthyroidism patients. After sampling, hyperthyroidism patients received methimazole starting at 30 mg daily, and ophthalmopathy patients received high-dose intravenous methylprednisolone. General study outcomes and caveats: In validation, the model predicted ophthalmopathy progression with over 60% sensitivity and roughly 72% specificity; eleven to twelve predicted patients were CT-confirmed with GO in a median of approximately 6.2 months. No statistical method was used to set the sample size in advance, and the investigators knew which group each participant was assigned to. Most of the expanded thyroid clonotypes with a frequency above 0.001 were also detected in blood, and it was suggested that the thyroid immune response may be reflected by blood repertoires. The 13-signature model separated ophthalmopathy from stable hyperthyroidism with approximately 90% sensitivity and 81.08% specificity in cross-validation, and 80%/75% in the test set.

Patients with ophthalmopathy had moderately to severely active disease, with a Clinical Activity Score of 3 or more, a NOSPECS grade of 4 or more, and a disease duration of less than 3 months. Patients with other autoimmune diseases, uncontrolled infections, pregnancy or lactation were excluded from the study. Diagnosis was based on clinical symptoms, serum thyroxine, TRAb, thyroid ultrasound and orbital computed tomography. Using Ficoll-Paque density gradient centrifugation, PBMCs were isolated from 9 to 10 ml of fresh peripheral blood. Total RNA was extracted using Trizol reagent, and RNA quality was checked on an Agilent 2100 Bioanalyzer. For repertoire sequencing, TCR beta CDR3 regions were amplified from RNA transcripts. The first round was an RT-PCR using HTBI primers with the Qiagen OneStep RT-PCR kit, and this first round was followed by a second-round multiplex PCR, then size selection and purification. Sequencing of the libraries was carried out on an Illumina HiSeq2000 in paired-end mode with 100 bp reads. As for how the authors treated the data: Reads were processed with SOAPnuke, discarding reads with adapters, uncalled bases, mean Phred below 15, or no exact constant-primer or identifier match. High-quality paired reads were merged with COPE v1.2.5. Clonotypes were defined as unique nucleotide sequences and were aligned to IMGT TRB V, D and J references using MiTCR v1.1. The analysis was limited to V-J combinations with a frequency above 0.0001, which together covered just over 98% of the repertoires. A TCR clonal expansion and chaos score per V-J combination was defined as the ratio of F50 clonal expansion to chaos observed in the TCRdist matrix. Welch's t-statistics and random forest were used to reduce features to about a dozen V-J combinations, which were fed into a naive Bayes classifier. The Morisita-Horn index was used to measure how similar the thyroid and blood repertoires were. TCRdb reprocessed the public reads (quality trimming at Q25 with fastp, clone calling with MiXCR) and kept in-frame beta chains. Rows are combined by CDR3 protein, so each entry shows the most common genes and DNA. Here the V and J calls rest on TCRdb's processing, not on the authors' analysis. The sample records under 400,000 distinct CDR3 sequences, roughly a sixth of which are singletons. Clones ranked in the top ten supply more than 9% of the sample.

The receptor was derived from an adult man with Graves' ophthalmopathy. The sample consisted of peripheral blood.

The CDR3 protein sequence reads: CAIKPGLAEQETQYF. The sequenced DNA: TGTGCCATCAAGCCCGGACTAGCGGAACAAGAGACCCAGTACTTC. This chain is built from TRBV10-3 and TRBJ2-5; TRBD2 agrees with 10 junctional bases. Trimming removed 7 bases from V and 2 bases from J; the gene matches leave 7 bases unexplained. The germline V gene gives CDR1 as ENHRY and CDR2 as SYGVKD. From its cysteine to its phenylalanine, the CDR3 spans 15 amino acids. CDR3 DNA is the only sequence kept; it has 45 bases, read in frame from the first base.